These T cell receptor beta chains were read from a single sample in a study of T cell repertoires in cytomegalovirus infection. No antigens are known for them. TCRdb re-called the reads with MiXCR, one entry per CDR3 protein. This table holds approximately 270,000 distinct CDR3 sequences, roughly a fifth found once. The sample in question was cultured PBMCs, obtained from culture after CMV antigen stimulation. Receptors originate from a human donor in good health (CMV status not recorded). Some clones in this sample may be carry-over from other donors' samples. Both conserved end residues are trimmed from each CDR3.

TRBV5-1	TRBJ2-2	ASSGPGQGDTGELF
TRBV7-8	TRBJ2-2	ASSLERAWGELF
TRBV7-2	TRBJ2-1	ASSTGTGIYNEQF
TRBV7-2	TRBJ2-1	ASSLTGGYNEQF
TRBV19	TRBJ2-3	ASSTQTDTDTQY
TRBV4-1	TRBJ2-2	ASSLNSPQHTGELF
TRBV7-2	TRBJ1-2	ASSSSGGVNYGYT
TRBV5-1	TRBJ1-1	ASTQDRVTEAF
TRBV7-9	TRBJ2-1	ASSLEAVGNEQF
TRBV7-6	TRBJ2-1	ASSYPRAGRRRLDEQF
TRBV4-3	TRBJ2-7	ASSQDIFGTLQY
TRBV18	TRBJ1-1	ASSLSASTEAF
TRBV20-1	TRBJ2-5	SVDGRAGETQY
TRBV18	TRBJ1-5	ASSPPNQGIGQPQH